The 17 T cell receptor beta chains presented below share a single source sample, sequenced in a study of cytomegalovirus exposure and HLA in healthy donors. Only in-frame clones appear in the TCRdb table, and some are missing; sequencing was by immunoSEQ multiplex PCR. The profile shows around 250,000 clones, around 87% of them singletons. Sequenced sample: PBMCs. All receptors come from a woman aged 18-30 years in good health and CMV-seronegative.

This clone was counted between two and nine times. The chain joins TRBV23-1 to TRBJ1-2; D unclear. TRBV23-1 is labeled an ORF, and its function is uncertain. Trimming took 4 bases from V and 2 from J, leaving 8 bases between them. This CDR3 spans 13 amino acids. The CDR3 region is CASSLGLNYGYTF. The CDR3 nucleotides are TGCGCCAGCAGTCTTGGACTCAACTATGGCTACACCTTC.

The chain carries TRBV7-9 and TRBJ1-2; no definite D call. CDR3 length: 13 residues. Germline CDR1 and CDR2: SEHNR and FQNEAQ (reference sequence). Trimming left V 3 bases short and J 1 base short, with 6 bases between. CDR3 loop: CASSFTDNYGYTF. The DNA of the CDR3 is TGTGCCAGCAGCTTCACTGATAACTATGGCTACACCTTC.

The CDR3 coding sequence is TGTGCCAGCAGTTTAGCGGGGGCCCGCACAGATACGCAGTATTTT. It codes for CASSLAGARTDTQYF. The genes are TRBV28 and TRBJ2-3, with D possibly TRBD2 on 7 matching bases. The V end lost 2 bases, the J end lost 1 base, and 10 bases lay between the germline ends. The CDR3 runs to 15 residues. The germline gives CDR1 MDHEN, CDR2 SYDVKM. Full variable domain (remainder filled in from reference TRBV28 and TRBJ2-3): DVKVTQSSRYLVKRTGEKVFLECVQDMDHENMFWYRQDPGLGLRLIYFSYDVKMKEKGDIPEGYSVSREKKERFSLILESASTNQTSMYLCASSLAGARTDTQYFGPGTRLTVL.

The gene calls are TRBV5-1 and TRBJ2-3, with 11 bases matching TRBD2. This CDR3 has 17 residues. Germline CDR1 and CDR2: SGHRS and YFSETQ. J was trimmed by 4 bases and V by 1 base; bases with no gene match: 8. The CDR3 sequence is CASSLWLAGGIADTQYF. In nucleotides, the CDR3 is TGCGCCAGCAGCTTGTGGCTAGCGGGGGGTATCGCAGATACGCAGTATTTT.

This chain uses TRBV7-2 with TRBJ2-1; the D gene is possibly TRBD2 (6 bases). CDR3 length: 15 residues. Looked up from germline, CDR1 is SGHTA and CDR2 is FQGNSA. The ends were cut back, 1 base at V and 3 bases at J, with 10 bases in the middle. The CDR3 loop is CASSLGGNFYNEQFF. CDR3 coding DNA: TGTGCCAGCAGCTTAGGCGGGAACTTCTACAATGAGCAGTTCTTC.

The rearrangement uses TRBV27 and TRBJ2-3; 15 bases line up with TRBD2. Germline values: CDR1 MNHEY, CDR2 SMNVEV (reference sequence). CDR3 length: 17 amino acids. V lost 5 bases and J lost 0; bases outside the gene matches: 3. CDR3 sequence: CASSAGLAGGSTDTQYF. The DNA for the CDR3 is TGTGCCAGCAGTGCCGGACTAGCGGGGGGGAGCACAGATACGCAGTATTTT.

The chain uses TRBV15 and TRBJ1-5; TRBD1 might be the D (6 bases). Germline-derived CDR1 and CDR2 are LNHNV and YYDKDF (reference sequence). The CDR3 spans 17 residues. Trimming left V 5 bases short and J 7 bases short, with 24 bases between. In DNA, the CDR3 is TGTGCCACCAGCTTTCGGACAGCCATCACTGGTGGGCAGCCCCAGCATTTT. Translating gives CATSFRTAITGGQPQHF.

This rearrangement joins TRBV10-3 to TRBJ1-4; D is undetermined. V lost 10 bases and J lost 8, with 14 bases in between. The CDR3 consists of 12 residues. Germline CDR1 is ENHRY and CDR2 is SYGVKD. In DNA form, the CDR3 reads TGTGCCACCGGGAGTCGCGAGGAAAAACTGTTTTTT. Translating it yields CATGSREEKLFF.

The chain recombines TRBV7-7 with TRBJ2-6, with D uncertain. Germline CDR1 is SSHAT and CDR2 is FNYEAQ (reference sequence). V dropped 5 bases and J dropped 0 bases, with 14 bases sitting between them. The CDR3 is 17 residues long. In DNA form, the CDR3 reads TGTGCCAGCAGCCGCTCTACCCCGCCCTCTGGGGCCAACGTCCTGACTTTC. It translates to CASSRSTPPSGANVLTF.

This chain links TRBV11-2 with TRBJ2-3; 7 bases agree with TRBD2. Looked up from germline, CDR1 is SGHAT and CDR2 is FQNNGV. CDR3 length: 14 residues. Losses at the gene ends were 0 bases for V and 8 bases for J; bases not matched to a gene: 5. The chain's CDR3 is CASSLDNRLATQYF. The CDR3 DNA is TGTGCCAGCAGCTTAGACAATCGACTAGCTACGCAGTATTTT.

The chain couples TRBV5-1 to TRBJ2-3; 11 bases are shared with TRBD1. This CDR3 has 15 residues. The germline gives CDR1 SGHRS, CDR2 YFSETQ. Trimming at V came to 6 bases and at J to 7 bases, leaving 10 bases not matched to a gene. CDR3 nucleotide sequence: TGCGCCAGCAACTCAGGGACAGGGGGGAGAAATACGCAGTATTTT. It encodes CASNSGTGGRNTQYF. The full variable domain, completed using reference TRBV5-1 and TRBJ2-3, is KAGVTQTPRYLIKTRGQQVTLSCSPISGHRSVSWYQQTPGQGLQFLFEYFSETQRNKGNFPGRFSGRQFSNSRSEMNVSTLELGDSALYLCASNSGTGGRNTQYFGPGTRLTVL.

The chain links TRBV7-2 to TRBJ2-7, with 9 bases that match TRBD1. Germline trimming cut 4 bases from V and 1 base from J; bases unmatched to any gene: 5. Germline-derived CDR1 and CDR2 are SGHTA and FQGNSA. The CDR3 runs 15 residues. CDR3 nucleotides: TGTGCCAGCAGCTCCGGACAGGGGATATCCTACGAGCAGTACTTC. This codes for CASSSGQGISYEQYF.

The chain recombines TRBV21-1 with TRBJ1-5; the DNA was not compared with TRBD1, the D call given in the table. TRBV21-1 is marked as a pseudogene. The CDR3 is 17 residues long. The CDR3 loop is CASSKASQGAEDQPQHF. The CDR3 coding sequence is TGTGCCAGCAGCAAAGCGAGTCAGGGGGCGGAAGATCAGCCCCAGCATTTT.

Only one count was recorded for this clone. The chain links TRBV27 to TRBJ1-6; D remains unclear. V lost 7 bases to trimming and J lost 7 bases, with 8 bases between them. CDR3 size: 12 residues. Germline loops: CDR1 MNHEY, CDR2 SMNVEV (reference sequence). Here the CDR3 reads CASTILNSPLHF. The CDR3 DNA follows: TGTGCCAGCACCATCCTAAATTCACCCCTCCACTTT.

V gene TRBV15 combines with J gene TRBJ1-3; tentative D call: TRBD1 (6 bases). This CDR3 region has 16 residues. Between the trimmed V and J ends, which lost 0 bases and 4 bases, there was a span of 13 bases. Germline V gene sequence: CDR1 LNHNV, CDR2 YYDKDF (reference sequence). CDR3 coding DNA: TGTGCCACCAGCAGAGATCGCGGCAGGGGAGGAAACACCATATATTTT. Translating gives CATSRDRGRGGNTIYF.

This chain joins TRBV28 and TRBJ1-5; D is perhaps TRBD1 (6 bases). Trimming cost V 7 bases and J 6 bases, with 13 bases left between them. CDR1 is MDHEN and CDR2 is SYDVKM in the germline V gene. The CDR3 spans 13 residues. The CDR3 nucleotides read TGTGCCAGCAACCAGGGAGGGGGTCAGCCCCAGCATTTT. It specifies CASNQGGGQPQHF.

CDR3 coding DNA: TGCGCCAGCAGCCAATATGGAGGGCGGGGCACTGAAGCTTTCTTT. This sequence encodes CASSQYGGRGTEAFF. The rearrangement uses TRBV4-1 and TRBJ1-1; no clear D gene. The germline V and J ends were trimmed by 2 bases and 4 bases, with 14 bases remaining between them. The CDR3 consists of 15 residues. From germline, CDR1 is MGHRA and CDR2 YSYEKL.